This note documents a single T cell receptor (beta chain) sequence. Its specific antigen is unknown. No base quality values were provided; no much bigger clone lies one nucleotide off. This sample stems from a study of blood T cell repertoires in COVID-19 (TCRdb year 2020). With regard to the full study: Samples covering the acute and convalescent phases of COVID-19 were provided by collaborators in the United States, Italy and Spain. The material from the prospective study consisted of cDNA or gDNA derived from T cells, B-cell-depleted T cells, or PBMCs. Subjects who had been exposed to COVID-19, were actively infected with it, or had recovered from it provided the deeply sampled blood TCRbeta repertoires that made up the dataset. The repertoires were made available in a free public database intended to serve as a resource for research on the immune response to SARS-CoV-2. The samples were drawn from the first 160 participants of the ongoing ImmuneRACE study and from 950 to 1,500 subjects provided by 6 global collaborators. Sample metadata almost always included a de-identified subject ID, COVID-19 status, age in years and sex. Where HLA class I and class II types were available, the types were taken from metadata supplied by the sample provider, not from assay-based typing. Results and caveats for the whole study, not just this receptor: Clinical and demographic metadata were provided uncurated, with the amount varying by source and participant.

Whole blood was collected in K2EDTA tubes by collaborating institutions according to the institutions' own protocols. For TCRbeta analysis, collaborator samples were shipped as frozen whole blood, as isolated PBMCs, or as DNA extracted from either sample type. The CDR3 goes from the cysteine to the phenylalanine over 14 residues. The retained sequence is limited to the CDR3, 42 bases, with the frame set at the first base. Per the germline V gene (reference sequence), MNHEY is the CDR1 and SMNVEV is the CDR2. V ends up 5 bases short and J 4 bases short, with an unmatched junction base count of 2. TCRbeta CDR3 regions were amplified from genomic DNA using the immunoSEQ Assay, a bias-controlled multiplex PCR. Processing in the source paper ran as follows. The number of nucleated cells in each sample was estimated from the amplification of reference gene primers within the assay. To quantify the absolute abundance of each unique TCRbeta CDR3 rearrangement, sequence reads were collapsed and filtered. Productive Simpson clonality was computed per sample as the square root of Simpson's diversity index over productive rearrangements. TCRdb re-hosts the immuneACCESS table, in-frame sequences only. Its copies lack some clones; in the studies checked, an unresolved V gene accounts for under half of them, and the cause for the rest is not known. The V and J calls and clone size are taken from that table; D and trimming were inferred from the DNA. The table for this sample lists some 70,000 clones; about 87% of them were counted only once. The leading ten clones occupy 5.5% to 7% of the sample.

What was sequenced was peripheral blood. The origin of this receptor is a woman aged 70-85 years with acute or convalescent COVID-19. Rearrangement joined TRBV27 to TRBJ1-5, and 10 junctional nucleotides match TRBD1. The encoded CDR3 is CASSRDRGNQPQHF. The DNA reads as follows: TGTGCCAGCAGTCGGGACAGGGGAAATCAGCCCCAGCATTTT.